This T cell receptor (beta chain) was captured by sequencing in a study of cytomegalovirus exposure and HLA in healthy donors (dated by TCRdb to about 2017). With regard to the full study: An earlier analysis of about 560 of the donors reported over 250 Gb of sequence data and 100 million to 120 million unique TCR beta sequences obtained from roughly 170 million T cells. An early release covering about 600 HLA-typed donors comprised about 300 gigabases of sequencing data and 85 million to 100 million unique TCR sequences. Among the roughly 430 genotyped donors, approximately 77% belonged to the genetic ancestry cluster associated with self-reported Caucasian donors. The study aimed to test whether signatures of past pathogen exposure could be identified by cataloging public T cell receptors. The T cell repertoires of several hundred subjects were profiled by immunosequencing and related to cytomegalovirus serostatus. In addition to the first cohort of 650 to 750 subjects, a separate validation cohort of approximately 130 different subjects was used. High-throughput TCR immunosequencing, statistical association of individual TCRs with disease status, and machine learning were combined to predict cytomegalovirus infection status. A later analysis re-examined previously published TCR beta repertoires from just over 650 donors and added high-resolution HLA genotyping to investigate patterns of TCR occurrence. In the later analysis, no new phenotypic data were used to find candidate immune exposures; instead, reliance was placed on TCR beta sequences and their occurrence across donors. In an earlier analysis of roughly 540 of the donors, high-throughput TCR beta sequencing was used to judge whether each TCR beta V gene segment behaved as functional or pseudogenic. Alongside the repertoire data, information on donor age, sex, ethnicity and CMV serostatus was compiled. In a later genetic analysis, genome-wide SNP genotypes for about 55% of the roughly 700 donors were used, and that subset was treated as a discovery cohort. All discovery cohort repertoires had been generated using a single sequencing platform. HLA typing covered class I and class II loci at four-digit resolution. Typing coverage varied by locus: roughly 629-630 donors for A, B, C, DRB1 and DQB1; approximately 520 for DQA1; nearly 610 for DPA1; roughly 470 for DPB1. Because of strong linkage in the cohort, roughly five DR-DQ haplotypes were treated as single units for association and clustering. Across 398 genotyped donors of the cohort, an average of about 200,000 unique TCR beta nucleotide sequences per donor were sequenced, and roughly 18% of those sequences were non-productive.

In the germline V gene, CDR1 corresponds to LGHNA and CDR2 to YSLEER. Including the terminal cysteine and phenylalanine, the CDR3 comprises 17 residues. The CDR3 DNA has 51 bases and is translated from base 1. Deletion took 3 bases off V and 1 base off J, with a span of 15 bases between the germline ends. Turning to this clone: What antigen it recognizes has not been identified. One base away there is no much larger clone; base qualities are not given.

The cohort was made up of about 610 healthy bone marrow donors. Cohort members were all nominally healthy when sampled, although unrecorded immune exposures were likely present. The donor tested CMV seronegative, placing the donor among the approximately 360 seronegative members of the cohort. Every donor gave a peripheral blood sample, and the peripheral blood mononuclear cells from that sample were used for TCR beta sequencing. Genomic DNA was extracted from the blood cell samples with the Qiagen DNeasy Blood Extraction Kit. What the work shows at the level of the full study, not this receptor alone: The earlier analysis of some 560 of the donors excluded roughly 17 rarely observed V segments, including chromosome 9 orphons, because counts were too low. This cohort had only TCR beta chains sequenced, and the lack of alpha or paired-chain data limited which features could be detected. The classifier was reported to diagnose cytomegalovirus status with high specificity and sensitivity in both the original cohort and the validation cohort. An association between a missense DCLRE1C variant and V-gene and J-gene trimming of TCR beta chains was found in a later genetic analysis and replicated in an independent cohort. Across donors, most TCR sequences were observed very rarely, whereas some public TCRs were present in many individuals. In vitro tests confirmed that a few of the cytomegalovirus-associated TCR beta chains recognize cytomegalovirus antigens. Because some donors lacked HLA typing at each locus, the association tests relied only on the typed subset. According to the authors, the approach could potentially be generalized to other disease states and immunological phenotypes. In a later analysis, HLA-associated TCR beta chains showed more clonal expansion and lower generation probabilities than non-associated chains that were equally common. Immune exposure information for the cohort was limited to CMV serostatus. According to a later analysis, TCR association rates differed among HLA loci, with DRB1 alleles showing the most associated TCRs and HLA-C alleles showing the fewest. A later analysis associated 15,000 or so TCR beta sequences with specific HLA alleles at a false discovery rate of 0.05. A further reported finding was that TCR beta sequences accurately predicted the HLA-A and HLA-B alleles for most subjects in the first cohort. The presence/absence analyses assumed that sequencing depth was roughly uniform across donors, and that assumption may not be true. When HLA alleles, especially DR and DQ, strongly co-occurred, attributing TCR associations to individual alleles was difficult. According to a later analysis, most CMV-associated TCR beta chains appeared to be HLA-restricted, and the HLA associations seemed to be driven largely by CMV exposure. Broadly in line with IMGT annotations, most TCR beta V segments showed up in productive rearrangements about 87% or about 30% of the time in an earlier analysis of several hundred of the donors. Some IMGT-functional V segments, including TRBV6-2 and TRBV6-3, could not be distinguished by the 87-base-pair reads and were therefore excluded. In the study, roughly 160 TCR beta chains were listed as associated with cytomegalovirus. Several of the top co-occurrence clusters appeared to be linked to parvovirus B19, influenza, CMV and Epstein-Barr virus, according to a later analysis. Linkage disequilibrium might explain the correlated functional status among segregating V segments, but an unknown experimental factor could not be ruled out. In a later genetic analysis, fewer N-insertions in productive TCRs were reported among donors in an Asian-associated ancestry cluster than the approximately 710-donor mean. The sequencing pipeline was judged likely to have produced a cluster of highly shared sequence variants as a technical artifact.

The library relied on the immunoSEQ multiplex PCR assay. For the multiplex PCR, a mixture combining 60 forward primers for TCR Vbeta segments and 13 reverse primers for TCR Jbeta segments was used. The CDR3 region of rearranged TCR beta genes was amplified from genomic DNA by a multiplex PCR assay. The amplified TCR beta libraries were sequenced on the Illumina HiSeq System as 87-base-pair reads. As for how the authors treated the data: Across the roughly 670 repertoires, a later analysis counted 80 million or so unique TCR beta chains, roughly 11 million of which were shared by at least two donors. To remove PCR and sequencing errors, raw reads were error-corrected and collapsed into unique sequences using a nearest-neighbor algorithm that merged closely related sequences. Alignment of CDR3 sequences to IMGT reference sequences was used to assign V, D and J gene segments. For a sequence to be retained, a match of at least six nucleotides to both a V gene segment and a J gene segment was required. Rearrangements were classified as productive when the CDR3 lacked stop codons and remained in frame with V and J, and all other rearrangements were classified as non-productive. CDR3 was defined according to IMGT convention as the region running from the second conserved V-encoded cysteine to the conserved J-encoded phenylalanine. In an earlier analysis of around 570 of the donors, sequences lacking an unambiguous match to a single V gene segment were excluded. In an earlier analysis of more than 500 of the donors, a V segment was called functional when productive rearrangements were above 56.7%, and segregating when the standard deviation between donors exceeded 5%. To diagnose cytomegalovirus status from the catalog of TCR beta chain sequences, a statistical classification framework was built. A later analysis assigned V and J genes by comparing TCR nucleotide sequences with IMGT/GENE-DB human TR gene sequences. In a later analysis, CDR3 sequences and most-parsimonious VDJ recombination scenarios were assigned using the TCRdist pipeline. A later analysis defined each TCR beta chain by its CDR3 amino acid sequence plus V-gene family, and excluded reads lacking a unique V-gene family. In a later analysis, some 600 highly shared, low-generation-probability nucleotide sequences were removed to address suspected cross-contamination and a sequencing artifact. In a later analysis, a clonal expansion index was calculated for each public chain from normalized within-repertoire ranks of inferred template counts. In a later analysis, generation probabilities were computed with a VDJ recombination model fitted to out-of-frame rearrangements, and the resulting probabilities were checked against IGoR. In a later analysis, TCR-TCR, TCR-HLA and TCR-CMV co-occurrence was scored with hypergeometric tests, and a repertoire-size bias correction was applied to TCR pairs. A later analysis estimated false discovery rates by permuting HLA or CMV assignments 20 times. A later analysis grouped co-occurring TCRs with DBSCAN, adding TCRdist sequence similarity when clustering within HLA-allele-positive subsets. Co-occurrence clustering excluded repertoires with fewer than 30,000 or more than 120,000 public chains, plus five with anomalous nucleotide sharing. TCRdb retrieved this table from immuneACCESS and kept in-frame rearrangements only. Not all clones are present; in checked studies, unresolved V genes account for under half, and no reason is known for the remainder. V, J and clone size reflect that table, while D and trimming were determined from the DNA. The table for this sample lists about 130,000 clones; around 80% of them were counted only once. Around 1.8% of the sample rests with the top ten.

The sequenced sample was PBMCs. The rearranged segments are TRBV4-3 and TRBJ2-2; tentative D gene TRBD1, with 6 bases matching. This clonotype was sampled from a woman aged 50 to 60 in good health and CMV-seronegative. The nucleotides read TGCGCCAGCAGCCAGGGCTTCGGGACAATGAACACCGGGGAGCTGTTTTTT. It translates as CASSQGFGTMNTGELFF.